Listed below are T cell receptor beta chains from one sample, sequenced in a study of T-cell reconstitution after alpha-beta-depleted transplantation in children. Each CDR3 protein is one row after TCRdb ran MiXCR on the PCR reads. The sample contains approximately 340,000 distinct CDR3 sequences, about 9.3% of which appear only once. The starting material was PBMCs from the stem cell graft donor, obtained from the stem cell graft. The receptors shown here come from a human donor who donated a stem cell graft to a child with acute lymphoblastic leukemia. CDR3s include the opening cysteine and the closing phenylalanine or tryptophan. Fields, in order: clone size, J gene, D gene, V gene, CDR3 protein, CDR3 DNA. D genes are given only for firm matches. The size of a clone is reported for some rows only, either as once, few or many, or as a class for expanded clones.

abundance: few; j_gene: TRBJ1-1; d_gene: NA; v_gene: TRBV5-1; CDR3aa: CASSRTGFTEAFF; CDR3nt: TGCGCCAGCAGTCGTACAGGGTTCACTGAAGCTTTCTTT
abundance: NA; j_gene: TRBJ1-1; d_gene: TRBD1; v_gene: TRBV14; CDR3aa: CASSRTGLKREAFF; CDR3nt: TGTGCCAGCAGTCGGACAGGGCTGAAACGCGAAGCTTTCTTT
abundance: few; j_gene: TRBJ2-7; d_gene: NA; v_gene: TRBV7-2; CDR3aa: CASSSQLESYEQYF; CDR3nt: TGTGCCAGCAGCTCTCAGTTAGAGTCCTACGAGCAGTACTTC
abundance: few; j_gene: TRBJ2-4; d_gene: TRBD2; v_gene: TRBV4-1; CDR3aa: CASSQVWTSGDIQYF; CDR3nt: TGCGCCAGCAGCCAAGTCTGGACTAGCGGGGACATTCAGTACTTC
abundance: few; j_gene: TRBJ1-2; d_gene: NA; v_gene: TRBV27; CDR3aa: CASSYSFRGSPYYGYTF; CDR3nt: TGTGCCAGCAGTTACTCGTTTCGCGGCAGCCCTTACTATGGCTACACCTTC
abundance: NA; j_gene: TRBJ2-1; d_gene: TRBD2; v_gene: TRBV6-2/TRBV6-3; CDR3aa: CASSYSTAGAQYNRYNEQFF; CDR3nt: TGTGCCAGCAGTTACTCGACAGCGGGAGCCCAATATAATAGATACAATGAGCAGTTCTTC
abundance: few; j_gene: TRBJ2-7; d_gene: TRBD2; v_gene: TRBV28; CDR3aa: CASSYPLASVTYEQYF; CDR3nt: TGTGCCAGCAGTTACCCACTAGCGAGCGTTACCTACGAGCAGTACTTC
abundance: many; j_gene: TRBJ2-1; d_gene: TRBD2; v_gene: TRBV7-8; CDR3aa: CASSLAGRLADNEQFF; CDR3nt: TGTGCCAGCAGCTTAGCGGGGCGACTAGCGGACAATGAGCAGTTCTTC
abundance: many; j_gene: TRBJ1-4; d_gene: TRBD1; v_gene: TRBV5-1; CDR3aa: CASRPPGQGVQKLFF; CDR3nt: TGCGCCAGCAGGCCTCCGGGACAGGGGGTGCAGAAACTGTTTTTT
abundance: NA; j_gene: TRBJ2-1; d_gene: NA; v_gene: TRBV7-9; CDR3aa: CASSLAGVEVEQFF; CDR3nt: TGTGCCAGCAGCTTAGCGGGAGTCGAGGTTGAGCAGTTCTTC
abundance: NA; j_gene: TRBJ2-7; d_gene: TRBD2; v_gene: TRBV5-1; CDR3aa: CASSSSESGIDEQYF; CDR3nt: TGCGCCAGCAGCTCGTCGGAGAGCGGGATCGACGAGCAGTACTTC
abundance: NA; j_gene: TRBJ2-2; d_gene: NA; v_gene: TRBV12-3/TRBV12-4; CDR3aa: CASSLSGVWTGELFF; CDR3nt: TGTGCCAGCAGTTTATCTGGGGTGTGGACCGGGGAGCTGTTTTTT
abundance: many; j_gene: TRBJ2-1; d_gene: NA; v_gene: TRBV20-1; CDR3aa: CSARVQIGQFF; CDR3nt: TGCAGTGCTAGAGTCCAGATAGGGCAGTTCTTC
abundance: few; j_gene: TRBJ2-1; d_gene: NA; v_gene: TRBV12-3/TRBV12-4; CDR3aa: CASSPRERASHEQFF; CDR3nt: TGTGCCAGCAGTCCCCGTGAGCGGGCCTCCCATGAGCAGTTCTTC
abundance: NA; j_gene: TRBJ2-5; d_gene: NA; v_gene: TRBV5-1; CDR3aa: CASSANQETQYF; CDR3nt: TGCGCCAGCAGCGCCAACCAAGAGACCCAGTACTTC
abundance: NA; j_gene: TRBJ1-5; d_gene: TRBD1; v_gene: TRBV4-1; CDR3aa: CASSPPGTAYQPQHF; CDR3nt: TGCGCCAGCAGCCCGCCCGGGACAGCGTATCAGCCCCAGCATTTT
abundance: NA; j_gene: TRBJ2-7; d_gene: TRBD2; v_gene: TRBV7-2; CDR3aa: CASSGGGSSYEQYF; CDR3nt: TGTGCCAGCAGCGGCGGGGGGAGCTCCTACGAGCAGTACTTC
abundance: few; j_gene: TRBJ2-2; d_gene: NA; v_gene: TRBV27; CDR3aa: CASSLSRWGDGELFF; CDR3nt: TGTGCCAGCAGTTTATCGAGATGGGGGGACGGGGAGCTGTTTTTT
abundance: NA; j_gene: TRBJ2-1; d_gene: TRBD2; v_gene: TRBV20-1; CDR3aa: CCARVVGGTSGPSYNEQFF; CDR3nt: TGCTGTGCTAGAGTGGTCGGAGGGACTAGCGGTCCCTCCTACAATGAGCAGTTCTTC